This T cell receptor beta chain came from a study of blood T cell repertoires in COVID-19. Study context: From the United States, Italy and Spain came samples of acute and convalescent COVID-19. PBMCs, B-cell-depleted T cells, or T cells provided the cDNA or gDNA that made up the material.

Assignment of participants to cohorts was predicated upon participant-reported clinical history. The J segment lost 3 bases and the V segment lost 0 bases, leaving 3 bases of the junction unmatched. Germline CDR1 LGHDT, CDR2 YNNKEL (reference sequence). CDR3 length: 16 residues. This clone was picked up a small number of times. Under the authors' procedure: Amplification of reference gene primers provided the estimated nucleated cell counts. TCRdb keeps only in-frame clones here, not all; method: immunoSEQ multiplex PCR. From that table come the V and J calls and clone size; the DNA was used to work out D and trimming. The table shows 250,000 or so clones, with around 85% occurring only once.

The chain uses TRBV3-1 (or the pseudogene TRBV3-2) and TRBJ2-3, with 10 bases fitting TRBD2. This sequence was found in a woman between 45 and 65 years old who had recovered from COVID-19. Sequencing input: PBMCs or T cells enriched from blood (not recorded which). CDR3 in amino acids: CASSQDLSGRTDTQYF. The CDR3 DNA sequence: TGTGCCAGCAGCCAAGATCTTAGCGGGAGGACAGATACGCAGTATTTT.